This is a list of T cell receptor beta chains from one sample in a study of identical twins. Each CDR3 protein gets one entry after TCRdb re-called the 5' RACE reads with MiXCR. The sample includes about 660,000 distinct CDR3 sequences, over 8.5% of them seen just once. The sample also formed part of further work on yellow fever vaccine responses in identical twins.

The specimen was PBMCs. All receptors derive from a woman between 18 and 29 years old in good health. Both conserved end residues are part of each CDR3. Fields, in order: J gene, clone size, D gene, V gene, CDR3 protein, CDR3 DNA. D genes are given only for firm matches. Clone size is shown for a subset of rows, as once, few, many or a class of expanded clone.

TRBJ2-7,NA,TRBD2,TRBV20-1,CSANPPGLVYEQYF,TGCAGTGCTAACCCTCCGGGACTAGTCTACGAGCAGTACTTC
TRBJ1-5,NA,TRBD1,TRBV5-6,CASSLRLDRAQPQHF,TGTGCCAGCAGCCTTAGACTGGACAGGGCTCAGCCCCAGCATTTT
TRBJ1-1,NA,NA,TRBV7-9,CATNTPNTEAFF,TGTGCCACCAACACGCCGAACACTGAAGCTTTCTTT
TRBJ2-7,many,NA,TRBV10-1,CASSDRELSYEQYF,TGCGCCAGCAGTGACAGGGAACTGAGCTACGAGCAGTACTTC
TRBJ2-5,few,NA,TRBV29-1,CSVQGERGPFQETQYF,TGCAGCGTCCAGGGAGAGAGAGGGCCCTTCCAAGAGACCCAGTACTTC
TRBJ1-1,NA,TRBD1,TRBV14,CASSQDREAFF,TGTGCCAGCAGCCAGGACAGGGAAGCTTTCTTT
TRBJ2-7,few,TRBD1,TRBV3-1,CASSEGTAGGFEQYF,TGTGCCAGCAGCGAAGGTACGGCAGGGGGCTTCGAGCAGTACTTC
TRBJ2-7,many,NA,TRBV20-1,CSARQQREPYEQYF,TGCAGTGCTAGGCAACAGAGAGAACCCTACGAGCAGTACTTC
TRBJ2-2,few,NA,TRBV28,CASSFWTAGTGELFF,TGTGCCAGCAGTTTTTGGACAGCCGGTACCGGGGAGCTGTTTTTT
TRBJ2-1,few,NA,TRBV6-1,CASIEAGVPSSYNEQFF,TGTGCCAGCATCGAAGCAGGGGTCCCGAGCTCCTACAATGAGCAGTTCTTC
TRBJ2-1,NA,NA,TRBV7-9,CASSFGRVDEQFF,TGTGCCAGCAGCTTCGGCAGGGTCGATGAGCAGTTCTTC
TRBJ2-3,many,NA,TRBV5-1,CASSQTNTDTQYF,TGCGCCAGCAGCCAAACCAACACAGATACGCAGTATTTT
TRBJ2-1,NA,NA,TRBV11-3,CASSLGGTDSPNEQFF,TGTGCCAGCAGCCTAGGGGGGACAGACAGTCCCAATGAGCAGTTCTTC
TRBJ2-3,many,TRBD2,TRBV11-3,CASSSFLVRLAGGPSTDTQYF,TGTGCCAGCAGCTCCTTCTTGGTTCGGTTAGCGGGGGGGCCTAGCACAGATACGCAGTATTTT
TRBJ2-5,few,TRBD2,TRBV5-6,CASSPRPGRAYQETQYF,TGTGCCAGCAGCCCGAGACCCGGGAGGGCGTACCAAGAGACCCAGTACTTC
TRBJ2-1,few,TRBD2,TRBV7-3,CASSYLAGLNEQFF,TGTGCCAGCAGCTATTTAGCGGGGCTCAATGAGCAGTTCTTC
TRBJ2-1,NA,TRBD2,TRBV2,CASSDPSGGAYNEQFF,TGTGCCAGCAGTGACCCTAGCGGGGGGGCCTACAATGAGCAGTTCTTC
TRBJ2-1,NA,NA,TRBV15,CATSVLGDEQFF,TGTGCCACCAGCGTCCTGGGGGATGAGCAGTTCTTC
TRBJ1-2,NA,NA,TRBV5-1,CASSPDSTDYGYTF,TGCGCCAGCAGCCCGGATTCCACGGACTATGGCTACACCTTC
TRBJ2-7,NA,NA,TRBV7-6,CASSPTRKGSYEQYF,TGTGCCAGCAGCCCCACGCGAAAGGGGTCCTACGAGCAGTACTTC
TRBJ2-2,many,TRBD2,TRBV11-2,CASSPKGRLAPSNTGELFF,TGTGCCAGCAGCCCCAAGGGGAGACTAGCGCCCTCGAACACCGGGGAGCTGTTTTTT
TRBJ2-3,few,NA,TRBV5-6,CASSQGRRGTDTQYF,TGTGCCAGCAGCCAGGGACGGAGGGGGACAGATACGCAGTATTTT
TRBJ2-5,many,NA,TRBV12-3/TRBV12-4,CASSAKVGQSETQYF,TGTGCCAGCAGTGCGAAGGTTGGACAGTCGGAGACCCAGTACTTC
TRBJ2-4,few,NA,TRBV20-1,CSVVTVGGNIQYF,TGCAGTGTTGTAACGGTTGGGGGAAACATTCAGTACTTC
TRBJ2-1,few,NA,TRBV18,CASSPPTELGHNEQFF,TGTGCCAGCTCACCACCCACGGAATTAGGCCACAATGAGCAGTTCTTC
TRBJ2-1,NA,NA,TRBV6-2/TRBV6-3,CASSQGLVINNEQFF,TGTGCCAGCAGCCAAGGACTTGTAATTAACAATGAGCAGTTCTTC
TRBJ2-1,many,NA,TRBV12-3/TRBV12-4,CASSLGGGAGNEQFF,TGTGCCAGCAGTTTAGGTGGAGGGGCCGGGAATGAGCAGTTCTTC